Following are 30 T cell receptor beta chains from one sample sequenced in a study of cytomegalovirus exposure and HLA in healthy donors. The repertoire was sequenced with immunoSEQ multiplex PCR; TCRdb's copy has only in-frame clones and lacks some. The data show about 88,000 clones, 84% seen once. The specimen was PBMCs. These receptors all stem from a woman aged 18-29 years in good health and CMV-seropositive.

The J gene is TRBJ1-4, the V gene TRBV6-5, with unresolved D. Trimming shortened V by 4 bases and J by 8 bases, and 14 bases separated the two germline ends. The germline V gene encodes CDR1 MNHEY and CDR2 SVGAGI. The CDR3 covers 14 residues. Here the CDR3 reads CASSSPAAGEKLFF. The CDR3 nucleotides read TGTGCCAGCAGTTCGCCTGCGGCTGGGGAAAAACTGTTTTTT.

The V and J genes are TRBV6-5 and TRBJ1-4; D unresolved. The CDR3 covers 12 residues. Looked up from germline, CDR1 is MNHEY and CDR2 is SVGAGI. The germline V and J ends were trimmed by 5 bases and 7 bases, with 8 bases remaining between them. The CDR3: CASSGLGEKLFF. CDR3 nucleotides: TGTGCCAGCAGTGGACTAGGTGAAAAACTGTTTTTT.

The V gene is TRBV6-1, the J gene TRBJ1-2; 9 bases fit TRBD1. This CDR3 has 13 amino acids. Unmatched junction bases numbered 5, after V lost 8 bases and J lost 4 bases. The V gene's germline CDR1 is MNHNS and CDR2 SASEGT. CDR3 amino acids: CASGQGFFYGYTF. Written as DNA, the CDR3 is TGTGCCAGCGGACAGGGGTTTTTCTATGGCTACACCTTC.

The rearrangement joins TRBV5-1 to TRBJ1-1, with 7 bases matching TRBD1. The CDR3 has 18 amino acids. V gave up 2 bases and J gave up 0 bases; unmatched junction bases: 13. Germline loops: CDR1 SGHRS, CDR2 YFSETQ. CDR3 in DNA: TGCGCCAGCAGCTTAAAGGGACCGGGACAGACTCTGAACACTGAAGCTTTCTTT. Translating gives CASSLKGPGQTLNTEAFF. The full variable domain, in which reference TRBV5-1 and TRBJ1-1 provide the parts outside the CDR3, is KAGVTQTPRYLIKTRGQQVTLSCSPISGHRSVSWYQQTPGQGLQFLFEYFSETQRNKGNFPGRFSGRQFSNSRSEMNVSTLELGDSALYLCASSLKGPGQTLNTEAFFGQGTRLTVV.

The J gene is TRBJ2-7, the V gene TRBV7-3; 7 nucleotides align to TRBD1. The CDR3 sequence is 15 residues long. V was clipped by 5 bases and J by 0 bases; unmatched bases: 7. Germline CDR1 and CDR2: SGHTA and FQGTGA. In DNA, the CDR3 is TGTGCCAGCAGCCCGACAGGGATCGGCTCCTACGAGCAGTACTTC. Translating it yields CASSPTGIGSYEQYF. Drawing the rest from reference TRBV7-3 and TRBJ2-7, the complete variable domain is GAGVSQTPSNKVTEKGKYVELRCDPISGHTALYWYRQSLGQGPEFLIYFQGTGAADDSGLPNDRFFAVRPEGSVSTLKIQRTERGDSAVYLCASSPTGIGSYEQYFGPGTRLTVT.

As regards this clone: Within the sample, other DNA sequences also encode this same CDR3. The chain employs TRBV27 and TRBJ2-1; tentatively, D is TRBD2 (7 bases). Germline CDR1 MNHEY, CDR2 SMNVEV (reference sequence). The CDR3 totals 15 residues. Between the trimmed V and J ends, which lost 1 base and 2 bases, there was a span of 9 bases. CDR3 nucleotides: TGTGCCAGCAGTTTATGGGGGGGCCCCTACAATGAGCAGTTCTTC. Its translation is CASSLWGGPYNEQFF.

This chain uses TRBV5-6 with TRBJ1-1; the D gene is possibly TRBD1 (6 bases). Germline V gene data show CDR1 as SGHDT and CDR2 as YYEEEE. With 7 bases removed from V and 7 bases from J, the gap between germline ends came to 14 bases. The CDR3 totals 12 residues. CDR3 protein: CASSYREFEAFF. The CDR3 nucleotides are TGTGCCAGCTCGTACAGGGAATTTGAAGCTTTCTTT.

This chain connects TRBV28 to TRBJ1-2, with 9 bases lining up with TRBD1. The CDR3 loop spans 14 amino acids. V was clipped by 5 bases and J by 2 bases; unmatched bases: 3. The germline CDR1 and CDR2 sequences are MDHEN and SYDVKM. The CDR3 coding sequence is TGTGCCAGCAGTGCCGGGACAGGGAACTATGGCTACACCTTC. Translation gives CASSAGTGNYGYTF.

The chain joins TRBV6-5 to TRBJ2-7; 7 nucleotides agree with TRBD1. The trim removed 6 bases at V and 1 base at J, leaving 6 bases unmatched. The CDR3 is 14 residues long. Germline assignment: CDR1 MNHEY and CDR2 SVGAGI. The CDR3 bases are TGTGCCAGCAGCCCTGACAGGGTATCCTACGAGCAGTACTTC. Translating gives CASSPDRVSYEQYF.

This clone was counted between two and nine times. The genes are TRBV30 and TRBJ2-2; TRBD1 is a possible D gene (6 bases). Germline V lookup: CDR1 GTSNPN, CDR2 SVGIG (reference sequence). Trimming pared 7 bases from V and 2 bases from J, leaving 11 bases between. The CDR3 contains 13 residues. In DNA, the CDR3 is TGTGCCTCCGGGACATTCAACACCGGGGAGCTGTTTTTT. Its translation: CASGTFNTGELFF.

This rearrangement joins TRBV5-1 to TRBJ2-7; TRBD1 agrees at 9 bases. J lost 4 bases, V lost 0 bases, and 5 bases had no gene match. Germline loops: CDR1 SGHRS, CDR2 YFSETQ. This CDR3 has 15 amino acids. CDR3 DNA sequence: TGCGCCAGCAGCTTGGCCGAGGGACAGGGTTACGAGCAGTACTTC. It yields the protein CASSLAEGQGYEQYF. Supplemented by reference TRBV5-1 and TRBJ2-7, the full variable domain reads KAGVTQTPRYLIKTRGQQVTLSCSPISGHRSVSWYQQTPGQGLQFLFEYFSETQRNKGNFPGRFSGRQFSNSRSEMNVSTLELGDSALYLCASSLAEGQGYEQYFGPGTRLTVT.

The chain links TRBV30 to TRBJ2-7, with D maybe TRBD1 (5 bases). V was pared by 4 bases and J by 5 bases, with 18 bases between. CDR1 and CDR2 (germline): GTSNPN, SVGIG (reference sequence). CDR3 length equals 14 residues. CDR3 bases: TGTGCCTGGAACCCCCCGCAGGGTGTGCACGAGCAGTACTTC. Protein product: CAWNPPQGVHEQYF. The entire variable domain, with the rest obtained from reference TRBV30 and TRBJ2-7, is as follows: SQTIHQWPATLVQPVGSPLSLECTVEGTSNPNLYWYRQAAGRGLQLLFYSVGIGQISSEVPQNLSASRPQDRQFILSSKKLLLSDSGFYLCAWNPPQGVHEQYFGPGTRLTVT.

The chain combines TRBV11-2 with TRBJ2-2; 9 nucleotides align to TRBD2. CDR3 size: 16 residues. V shed 4 bases and J 1 base; nucleotides not matched to a gene: 4. The germline V gene has CDR1 SGHAT and CDR2 FQNNGV. CDR3 nucleotides: TGTGCCAGCAGCTCGAGCGGGGGGAAGAACACCGGGGAGCTGTTTTTT. Its protein product is CASSSSGGKNTGELFF.

The V gene is TRBV28, the J gene TRBJ2-5, with a weak D call TRBD2 (5 bases). The V end was cut by 6 bases, the J end by 1 base, with 15 bases between. Germline CDR1 is MDHEN and CDR2 is SYDVKM. The CDR3 extends over 15 amino acids. The CDR3 DNA sequence: TGTGCCAGCAGCCGTCCGGTGAGCGGCCAAGAGACCCAGTACTTC. Protein product: CASSRPVSGQETQYF.

This chain joins TRBV29-1 and TRBJ2-3; 11 bases line up with TRBD2. The V and J ends lost 8 bases and 7 bases, in that order; junction bases with no gene match: 11. The germline V gene has CDR1 SQVTM and CDR2 ANQGSEA. The CDR3 contains 14 residues. The CDR3 DNA reads TGCAGCTACGGGGGGACTAGCGGTCCGAATACGCAGTATTTT. Translation: CSYGGTSGPNTQYF.

The chain recombines TRBV29-1 with TRBJ2-5; 8 bases map to TRBD1. The ends lost 5 bases at V and 5 bases at J; junction bases unmatched: 16. From germline, CDR1 is SQVTM and CDR2 ANQGSEA. The CDR3 consists of 16 residues. CDR3 coding DNA: TGCAGCGTTCAACGGAGGGCAGGGGGCAATCAGGAGACCCAGTACTTC. Protein sequence: CSVQRRAGGNQETQYF.

This clone was seen more than once but under ten times. The chain employs TRBV6-5 and TRBJ2-7; 12 bases map to TRBD2. This CDR3 has 15 residues. V trimming: 6 bases; J trimming: 4 bases; junction bases outside the gene matches: 7. CDR1 is MNHEY and CDR2 is SVGAGI in the germline V gene. The CDR3 coding sequence is TGTGCCAGCAGGAAGACACTAGCGGGGGGTTACGAGCAGTACTTC. It translates to CASRKTLAGGYEQYF.

This clone appeared a few times. V gene TRBV6-5 combines with J gene TRBJ2-7; the D gene is possibly TRBD1 (6 bases). V dropped 6 bases and J dropped 5 bases, with 17 bases sitting between them. CDR1 is MNHEY, CDR2 SVGAGI, per germline. The CDR3 is made up of 14 amino acids. CDR3 DNA: TGTGCCAGCAGCTATAACAAGGGGGTCCACGAGCAGTACTTC. Its translation: CASSYNKGVHEQYF.

This clone was found once. This CDR3 reads CASSSPGQGASEQYF. The DNA of the CDR3 is TGTGCCAGCAGTTCGCCGGGACAGGGGGCCTCCGAGCAGTACTTC. The chain employs TRBV6-6 and TRBJ2-7; 12 bases line up with TRBD1. J was trimmed by 6 bases and V by 4 bases; bases with no gene match: 7. This CDR3 has 15 amino acids. Per the germline V gene, CDR1 is MNHNY and CDR2 is SVGAGI (reference sequence).

V and J are TRBV4-1 and TRBJ2-4; D is unresolved. V lost 0 bases and J 8 bases, leaving 8 bases between the germline ends. This CDR3 has 13 residues. The germline gives CDR1 MGHRA, CDR2 YSYEKL. The CDR3 DNA sequence: TGCGCCAGCAGCCAAGAGTCAGAAGACATTCAGTACTTC. It translates to CASSQESEDIQYF.

The gene calls are TRBV7-3 and TRBJ2-2, with 8 bases lining up with TRBD1. Germline loops: CDR1 SGHTA, CDR2 FQGTGA. J was trimmed by 1 base and V by 4 bases; bases with no gene match: 5. CDR3 length equals 16 residues. The CDR3 coding sequence is TGTGCCAGCAGCTCCGTGGGACAGGTGAACACCGGGGAGCTGTTTTTT. The encoded protein is CASSSVGQVNTGELFF.

This clone was picked up a small number of times. The rearrangement joins TRBV5-1 to TRBJ1-2; D unresolved. This CDR3 region has 12 residues. Trimming took 4 bases from V and 0 from J, leaving 4 bases between them. From germline, CDR1 is SGHRS and CDR2 YFSETQ. The CDR3 region is CASSDTNYGYTF. The CDR3 bases are TGCGCCAGCAGCGACACTAACTATGGCTACACCTTC.

The rearrangement uses TRBV5-3 and TRBJ2-5, with D tentatively TRBD2 (6 bases). TRBV5-3 has ORF status, its function being uncertain. V lost 4 bases and J 1 base, leaving 17 bases between the germline ends. This CDR3 is 16 amino acids long. The CDR3 DNA reads TGTGCCAGAAGCGCTGCGGGGCGCCCAGGCCAAGAGACCCAGTACTTC. It translates to CARSAAGRPGQETQYF.

V and J are TRBV5-1 and TRBJ1-1; D gene ambiguous. V gave up 0 bases and J gave up 2 bases, with 11 bases separating them. From germline, CDR1 is SGHRS and CDR2 YFSETQ. This CDR3 region has 15 residues. CDR3 nucleotides: TGCGCCAGCAGCTTGGCCTACGAAAAAAACACTGAAGCTTTCTTT. This sequence encodes CASSLAYEKNTEAFF. Full variable domain (missing parts from reference TRBV5-1 and TRBJ1-1): KAGVTQTPRYLIKTRGQQVTLSCSPISGHRSVSWYQQTPGQGLQFLFEYFSETQRNKGNFPGRFSGRQFSNSRSEMNVSTLELGDSALYLCASSLAYEKNTEAFFGQGTRLTVV.

The chain joins TRBV5-4 to TRBJ2-7; D not certain. The V end was cut by 2 bases, the J end by 3 bases, with 3 bases between. CDR1 is SGHNT, CDR2 YYREEE, per germline (reference sequence). This CDR3 has 11 residues. CDR3 DNA: TGTGCCAGCAGCTTTAACTACGAGCAGTACTTC. Its protein product is CASSFNYEQYF.

The chain joins TRBV2 to TRBJ2-3; 7 bases are shared with TRBD2. V lost 5 bases to trimming and J lost 1 base; unmatched junction nucleotides: 0. Germline V gives CDR1 SNHLY, CDR2 FYNNEI. The CDR3 has 13 amino acids. Here the CDR3 DNA reads TGTGCCAGCAGTACTAGCGGCACAGATACGCAGTATTTT. This translates into CASSTSGTDTQYF. Using reference TRBV2 and TRBJ2-3 for the parts outside the CDR3, the full variable domain is EPEVTQTPSHQVTQMGQEVILRCVPISNHLYFYWYRQILGQKVEFLVSFYNNEISEKSEIFDDQFSVERPDGSNFTLKIRSTKLEDSAMYFCASSTSGTDTQYFGPGTRLTVL.

The chain recombines TRBV19 with TRBJ2-2; D ambiguous. Germline V gene sequence: CDR1 LNHDA, CDR2 SQIVND (reference sequence). The CDR3 consists of 14 residues. V dropped 1 base and J dropped 1 base, with 4 bases sitting between them. The CDR3: CASSIGQNTGELFF. CDR3 sequence (DNA): TGTGCCAGTAGTATAGGGCAGAACACCGGGGAGCTGTTTTTT.

V and J are TRBV6-1 and TRBJ1-4; 7 bases are shared with TRBD1. The CDR3 is 15 residues long. Trimming took 3 bases from V and 5 from J; bases not matched to a gene: 6. Germline V lookup: CDR1 MNHNS, CDR2 SASEGT. This chain's CDR3 is CASSEGTDRNEKLFF. CDR3 in DNA: TGTGCCAGCAGTGAGGGGACAGACCGGAATGAAAAACTGTTTTTT.

The chain is built from TRBV6-1 and TRBJ2-1; the match to TRBD1 covers 9 bases. V dropped 10 bases and J dropped 7; count of bases not matched to a gene: 14. Germline-derived CDR1 and CDR2 are MNHNS and SASEGT. The CDR3 covers 15 residues. The CDR3 DNA follows: TGTGCCATTTCCAGGACAGGGGCTACGGGGAATGAGCAGTTCTTC. Amino acids: CAISRTGATGNEQFF.

The sample holds a few counts of this clone. The rearrangement joins TRBV7-9 to TRBJ1-6, with unresolved D. Germline-derived CDR1 and CDR2 are SEHNR and FQNEAQ (reference sequence). CDR3 length: 14 residues. Trimming shortened V by 6 bases and J by 7 bases, and 13 bases separated the two germline ends. The CDR3 loop reads CASRELEINSPLHF. The CDR3 DNA reads as TGTGCCAGCAGGGAGCTGGAGATCAATTCACCCCTCCACTTT.